What follows are 18 T cell receptor beta chains derived from one specimen sequenced in a study of blood T cells in healthy people across ages. Primed by a sample-barcoded 5' primer and a J-beta primer mix, a second PCR proceeded for about 7 to 12 cycles. TCRdb recomputed calls from the 5' RACE reads with MiXCR, one row per CDR3 protein. The repertoire consists of 1.5 million or so distinct CDR3 sequences, with 40% to 45% occurring once and the leading ten covering roughly 3.7%. Material for sequencing was blood. Source of these receptors: a young woman in good health.

A few counts support this clonotype. This rearrangement joins TRBV5-5 to TRBJ2-2; 14 nucleotides line up with TRBD2. The CDR3 loop spans 16 amino acids. The V and J ends lost 1 base and 6 bases, in that order; junction bases with no gene match: 2. Germline CDR1 SGHKS, CDR2 YYEKEE (reference sequence). The DNA of the CDR3 is TGTGCCAGCAGCTTGATGGGACTAGCGGGAGCCGGGGAGCTGTTTTTT. It translates to CASSLMGLAGAGELFF. The variable domain in full, completed from reference TRBV5-5 and TRBJ2-2, reads DAGVTQSPTHLIKTRGQQVTLRCSPISGHKSVSWYQQVLGQGPQFIFQYYEKEERGRGNFPDRFSARQFPNYSSELNVNALLLGDSALYLCASSLMGLAGAGELFFGEGSRLTVL.

This clonotype was seen repeatedly, ten times or more. The rearrangement links TRBV20-1 to TRBJ2-1, with a weak D call TRBD2 (5 bases). The CDR3 runs to 14 residues. Germline assignment: CDR1 DFQATT and CDR2 SNEGSKA (reference sequence). Trimming left V 6 bases short and J 7 bases short, with 19 bases between. CDR3 nucleotides: TGCAGTGCCCCAGAGGCCCTAGCAGTGAATGAGCAGTTCTTC. Amino acid sequence: CSAPEALAVNEQFF.

The V call is TRBV4-1, the J call TRBJ2-1; 8 bases are a match to TRBD2. The germline CDR1 and CDR2 sequences are MGHRA and YSYEKL. V was pared by 1 base and J by 7 bases, with 6 bases of the junction left unmatched. The CDR3 has 15 amino acids. CDR3 sequence (DNA): TGCGCCAGCAGCCAAGCTCGGGGGGGCCATAATGAGCAGTTCTTC. This encodes CASSQARGGHNEQFF.

This clonotype appeared a single time. The V gene is TRBV15, the J gene TRBJ2-3; TRBD1 aligns across 7 bases. This CDR3 contains 14 residues. CDR1 LNHNV and CDR2 YYDKDF come from the germline V gene (reference sequence). Unmatched junction bases numbered 6, after V lost 3 bases and J lost 6 bases. CDR3 DNA: TGTGCCACCAGCAGCAGGGGGAACGCGGATACGCAGTATTTT. It encodes CATSSRGNADTQYF.

This clonotype came up a few times. The chain joins TRBV24-1 to TRBJ2-5; 8 bases fit TRBD1. Germline V gene sequence: CDR1 KGHDR, CDR2 SFDVKD. The CDR3 covers 15 residues. After removal of 4 bases from V and 4 bases from J, the junction contained 7 bases not matched to a gene. The CDR3 nucleotides are TGTGCCACCAGTGACTCGACAGGGGATGGAGAGACCCAGTACTTC. Translated: CATSDSTGDGETQYF.

The chain uses TRBV4-1 and TRBJ1-5; D unclear. The germline gives CDR1 MGHRA, CDR2 YSYEKL. The germline V and J ends were trimmed by 6 bases and 0 bases, with 12 bases remaining between them. The CDR3 length is 15 residues. CDR3 residues: CASSPILLSNQPQHF. CDR3 in DNA: TGCGCCAGCAGTCCCATCCTCCTTAGCAATCAGCCCCAGCATTTT.

V and J are TRBV24-1 and TRBJ2-1; a weak D match, TRBD1 (5 bases). CDR1 is KGHDR and CDR2 is SFDVKD in the germline V gene. With 5 bases removed from V and 4 bases from J, the gap between germline ends came to 11 bases. The CDR3 is 14 amino acids. Written as DNA, the CDR3 is TGTGCCACCAGTGTACCGACAGTGTACAATGAGCAGTTCTTC. Translated: CATSVPTVYNEQFF.

J is TRBJ1-4 and V is TRBV7-2; D gene uncertain. The CDR3 covers 14 residues. The germline gives CDR1 SGHTA, CDR2 FQGNSA. V shed 4 bases and J shed 7 bases, with 13 bases lying between them. This CDR3 reads CASSSRRWGEKLFF. The CDR3 nucleotides are TGTGCCAGCAGCTCCAGGAGATGGGGTGAAAAACTGTTTTTT.

In this sample, this clonotype turned up once. A much larger clonotype is one base distant, so this may be a read error. The chain couples TRBV2 to TRBJ2-6; 7 bases are shared with TRBD1. This CDR3 comprises 15 residues. The J segment lost 0 bases and the V segment lost 4 bases, leaving 0 bases of the junction unmatched. Germline assignment: CDR1 SNHLY and CDR2 FYNNEI. For the CDR3, the DNA is TGTGCCAGCAGTGCAGGGGGCTCTGGGGCCAACGTCCTGACTTTC. It codes for CASSAGGSGANVLTF.

This rearrangement joins TRBV4-3 to TRBJ2-3; D is unclear. This CDR3 has 14 amino acids. V lost 3 bases and J lost 4, with 11 bases in between. The V gene's germline CDR1 is LGHNA and CDR2 YSLEER. CDR3 sequence reads: CASSQTVLADTQYF. CDR3 DNA: TGCGCCAGCAGCCAGACGGTCCTGGCAGATACGCAGTATTTT.

This chain links TRBV7-2 with TRBJ2-5; 7 bases line up with TRBD2. Germline V lookup: CDR1 SGHTA, CDR2 FQGNSA. This CDR3 region has 12 residues. J lost 11 bases, V lost 7 bases, and 10 bases had no gene match. The CDR3 here is CASTLLGREQYF. The CDR3 nucleotides read TGTGCCAGCACCCTTCTAGGGAGGGAGCAGTACTTC.

The chain links TRBV6-5 to TRBJ1-1; the D is unclear. The ends were cut back, 6 bases at V and 1 base at J, with 12 bases in the middle. The CDR3 has 14 amino acids. Germline CDR1 and CDR2: MNHEY and SVGAGI. The CDR3 protein is CASRNPGGNTEAFF. The CDR3 DNA sequence: TGTGCCAGCAGAAACCCGGGAGGGAACACTGAAGCTTTCTTT.

There are a few counts of this clonotype. This chain connects TRBV6-5 to TRBJ2-3; TRBD2 matches at 9 bases. Trimming removed 6 bases from V and 7 bases from J; junction bases left unmatched: 11. The germline CDR1 and CDR2 sequences are MNHEY and SVGAGI. This CDR3 has 15 residues. DNA of the CDR3: TGTGCCAGCAGACCCTTAGCGGGGGCTGAATATACGCAGTATTTT. Amino acids: CASRPLAGAEYTQYF.

V is TRBV12-3 or TRBV12-4 and J is TRBJ1-2, with D possibly matching TRBD1 (5 bases). The CDR3 spans 13 residues. The ends were cut back, 6 bases at V and 8 bases at J, with 16 bases in the middle. CDR3 sequence: CASSQGRGGGYTF. The CDR3 nucleotides are TGTGCCAGCAGCCAGGGTCGGGGTGGAGGCTACACCTTC.

The V gene is TRBV30, the J gene TRBJ2-7, with D uncertain. CDR1 is GTSNPN, CDR2 SVGIG, per germline (reference sequence). V lost 1 base and J 3 bases, leaving 4 bases between the germline ends. The CDR3 extends over 11 amino acids. CDR3 coding DNA: TGTGCCTGGAGTGCCGGCTACGAGCAGTACTTC. Amino acid sequence: CAWSAGYEQYF.

The J gene is TRBJ2-7, the V gene TRBV27; D gene ambiguous. Germline V CDR1 and CDR2: MNHEY, SMNVEV (reference sequence). The CDR3 is 13 residues long. With 0 bases removed from V and 3 bases from J, the gap between germline ends came to 6 bases. CDR3 sequence reads: CASSLSQNYEQYF. The CDR3 nucleotides read TGTGCCAGCAGTTTATCCCAGAACTACGAGCAGTACTTC.

The rearrangement joins TRBV24-1 to TRBJ1-5; TRBD1 matches 9 bases. The V segment lost 1 base and the J segment 6 bases; nucleotides outside the gene matches: 6. Per germline, CDR1 KGHDR and CDR2 SFDVKD. CDR3 length: 16 residues. For the CDR3, the DNA is TGTGCCACCAGTGATTTAAAACAGGGGGCGGTTCAGCCCCAGCATTTT. Translating gives CATSDLKQGAVQPQHF.

J is TRBJ1-2 and V is TRBV12-3 or TRBV12-4; D unclear. CDR3 length: 13 amino acids. V was shortened by 7 bases and J by 6 bases, with 15 bases between the two germline ends. CDR3 residues: CASTLLKRNGYTF. The CDR3 DNA sequence: TGTGCCAGCACCTTACTCAAACGGAATGGCTACACCTTC.